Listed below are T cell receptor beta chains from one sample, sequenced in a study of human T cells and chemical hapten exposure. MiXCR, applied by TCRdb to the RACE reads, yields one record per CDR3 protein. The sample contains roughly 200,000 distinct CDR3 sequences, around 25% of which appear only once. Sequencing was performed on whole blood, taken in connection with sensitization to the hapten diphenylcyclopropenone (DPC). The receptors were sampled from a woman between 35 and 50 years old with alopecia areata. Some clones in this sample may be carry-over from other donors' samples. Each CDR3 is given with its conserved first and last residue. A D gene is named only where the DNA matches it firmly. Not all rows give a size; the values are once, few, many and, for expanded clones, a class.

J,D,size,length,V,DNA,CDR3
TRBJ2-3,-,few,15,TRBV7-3,TGTGCCAGCAGCCCGACTAGTCGCTCCACAGATACGCAGTATTTT,CASSPTSRSTDTQYF
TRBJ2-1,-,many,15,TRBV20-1,TGCAGTGCTACAGACTGGTCAAGCTCCTACAATGAGCAGTTCTTC,CSATDWSSSYNEQFF
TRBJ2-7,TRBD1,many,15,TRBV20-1,TGCAGTGCTCTCCACCGAGCAGGGGGAGCCTACGAGCAGTACTTC,CSALHRAGGAYEQYF
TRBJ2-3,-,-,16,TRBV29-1,TGCAGCGTTGGCCCCACTCAATCGATAAGCACAGATACGCAGTATTTT,CSVGPTQSISTDTQYF
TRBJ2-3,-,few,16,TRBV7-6,TGTGCCAGCAGCTTAGGGGCTAGCGTTAGCACAGATACGCAGTATTTT,CASSLGASVSTDTQYF
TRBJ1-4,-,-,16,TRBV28,TGTGCCAGCAGTCTCCCGTTAGGACATTGGAATGAAAAACTGTTTTTT,CASSLPLGHWNEKLFF
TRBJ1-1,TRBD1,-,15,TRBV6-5,TGTGCCAGCAGTTCTCCGACAGGGGGAGGGACTGAAGCTTTCTTT,CASSSPTGGGTEAFF
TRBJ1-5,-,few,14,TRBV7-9,TGTGCCAGCAGCTTTTCAGATAGCAATCAGCCCCAGCATTTT,CASSFSDSNQPQHF
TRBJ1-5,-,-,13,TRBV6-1,TGTGCCAGCAGTGAAATGACGGCTCAGCCCCAGCATTTT,CASSEMTAQPQHF
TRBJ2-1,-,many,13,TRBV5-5,TGTGCCAGCAGCGGGACCTCCTACAATGAGCAGTTCTTC,CASSGTSYNEQFF
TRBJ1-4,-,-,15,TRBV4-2,TGTGCCAGCGCGAAGGGGGGGAACGGGATGGAAAAACTGTTTTTT,CASAKGGNGMEKLFF
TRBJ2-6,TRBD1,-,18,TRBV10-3,TGTGCCATCAGTCAAGGACAGGCCCCGGGCTCTGGGGCCAACGTCCTGACTTTC,CAISQGQAPGSGANVLTF
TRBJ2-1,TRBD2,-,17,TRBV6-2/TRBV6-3,TGTGCCAGCAGTTACTCAACCGGGAGGGTGGTCACGGATGAGCAGTTCTTC,CASSYSTGRVVTDEQFF
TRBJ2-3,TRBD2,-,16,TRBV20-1,TGCAGTGCTAACCCCCGTAGCGGGACGGTAACAGATACGCAGTATTTT,CSANPRSGTVTDTQYF
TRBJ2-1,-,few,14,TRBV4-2,TGTGCCAGCAGCCAAGGGGACGCATACAATGAGCAGTTCTTC,CASSQGDAYNEQFF
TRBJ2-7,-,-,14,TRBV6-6,TGTGCCAGCAGTAAGCCGGGACATACCTACGAGCAGTACTTC,CASSKPGHTYEQYF
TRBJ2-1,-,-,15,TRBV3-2,TGTGCCAGCAGCTCGACAGGGGGGCCCCGGAATGAGCAGTTCTTC,CASSSTGGPRNEQFF
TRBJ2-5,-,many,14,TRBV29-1,TGCAGCGTTGAACAGTTCGGTAATCAAGAGACCCAGTACTTC,CSVEQFGNQETQYF
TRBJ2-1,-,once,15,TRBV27,TGTGCCAGCAGTCCGGACGCCAGCTCCTACAATGAGCAGTTCTTC,CASSPDASSYNEQFF
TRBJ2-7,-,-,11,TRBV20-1,TGCAGTGCTAGTTGGCTAGACGAGCAGTACTTC,CSASWLDEQYF
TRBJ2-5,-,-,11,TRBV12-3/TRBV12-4,TGTGCCAGCAGCCCTGGGAAGACCCAGTACTTC,CASSPGKTQYF
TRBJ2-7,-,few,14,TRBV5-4,TGTGCCAGCAGTACCGGGACCGACCTCTACGAGCAGTACTTC,CASSTGTDLYEQYF
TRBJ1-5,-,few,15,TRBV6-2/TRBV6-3,TGTGCCAGCAGTTCTCGGGCTAATAGCAATCAGCCCCAGCATTTT,CASSSRANSNQPQHF
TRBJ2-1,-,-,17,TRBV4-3,TGCGCCAGCAGCCAAGACATAGCGTTAAGCTCCTACAATGAGCAGTTCTTC,CASSQDIALSSYNEQFF
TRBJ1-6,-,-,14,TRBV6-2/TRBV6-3,TGTGCCAGCAGTTACGACACAGCAGCTTCACCCCTCCACTTT,CASSYDTAASPLHF
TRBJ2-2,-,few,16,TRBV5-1,TGCGCCAGCAGCTTGGCCCCGCAGGGGAACACCGGGGAGCTGTTTTTT,CASSLAPQGNTGELFF
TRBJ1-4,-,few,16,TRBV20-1,TGCAGTGCTAGAGGAGACCCAACGGGCTCTAATGAAAAACTGTTTTTT,CSARGDPTGSNEKLFF
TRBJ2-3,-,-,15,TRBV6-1,TGTGCCAGCAGTGAAGCGCTAGCGTCGCGCGGGGAGCAGTATTTT,CASSEALASRGEQYF
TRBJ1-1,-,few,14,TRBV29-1,TGCAGCGTTGAAGGCAGGGGTTCGGGCACTGAAGCTTTCTTT,CSVEGRGSGTEAFF
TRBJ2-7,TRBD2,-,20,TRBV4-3,TGCGCCAGCAGCCAAGATCGGTCCGGGACTAGCGGGGGGAGCTCCTACGAGCAGTACTTC,CASSQDRSGTSGGSSYEQYF
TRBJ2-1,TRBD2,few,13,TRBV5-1,TGCGCCAGCAGCAGAGACAGCGGGAGCTCGGAGTTCTTC,CASSRDSGSSEFF
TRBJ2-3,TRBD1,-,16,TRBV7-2,TGTGCCAGCAGCCGAATCGGACAGGGGAGAATAGATACGCAGTATTTT,CASSRIGQGRIDTQYF
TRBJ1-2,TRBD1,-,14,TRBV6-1,TGTGCCAGCAGCTCAGGGGGCGCGGGCTATGGCTACACCTTC,CASSSGGAGYGYTF
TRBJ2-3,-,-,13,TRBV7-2,TGTGCCAGCAGCTTAGCGCGCGCCCATACGCAGTATTTT,CASSLARAHTQYF
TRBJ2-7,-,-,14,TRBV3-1,TGTGCCAGCAGCCCGACAGACCCACCCTACGAGCAGTACTTC,CASSPTDPPYEQYF
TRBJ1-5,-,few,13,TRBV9,TGTGCCAGCAGCCCGCAGGGGCTGGAGCCCCAGCATTTT,CASSPQGLEPQHF
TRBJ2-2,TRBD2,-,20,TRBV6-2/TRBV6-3,TGTGCCAGCAGTTACTCGACCGCGCATGGCGGGAGGGCCCGAACCGGGGAGCTGTTTTTT,CASSYSTAHGGRARTGELFF
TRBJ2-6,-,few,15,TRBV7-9,TGTGCCAGCAGCTTACAGTCAGGGATGGCCAACGTCCTGACTTTC,CASSLQSGMANVLTF
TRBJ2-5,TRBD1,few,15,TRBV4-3,TGCGCCAGCAGCCGCGGGACAGGGCGGGGGGAGACCCAGTACTTC,CASSRGTGRGETQYF
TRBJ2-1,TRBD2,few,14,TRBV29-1,TGCAGCGCGTTCCTAGCGGGCGTCGGGAATGAGCAGTTCTTC,CSAFLAGVGNEQFF
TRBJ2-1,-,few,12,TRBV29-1,TGCAGCGTTGATCCGGGGTTCAATGAGCAGTTCTTC,CSVDPGFNEQFF
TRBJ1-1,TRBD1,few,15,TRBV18,TGTGCCAGCTCACCACAGGGGGACAGCCACACTGAAGCTTTCTTT,CASSPQGDSHTEAFF
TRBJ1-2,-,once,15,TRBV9,TGTGCCAGCAGCGTATCAGGGGTCCCTAACTATGGCTACACCTTC,CASSVSGVPNYGYTF
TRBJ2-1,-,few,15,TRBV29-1,TGCAGCGTGGAGGGGCCGCACAGCTCCTACAATGAGCAGTTCTTC,CSVEGPHSSYNEQFF